Detailed here is one T cell receptor beta chain. The sample is drawn from a study of blood T cell repertoires in COVID-19. Study background: Specimens from acute and convalescent COVID-19 originated in the United States, Italy and Spain. PBMCs, B-cell-depleted T cells, or T cells were the source of the cDNA or gDNA that made up the material.

As processed by the authors: Reference gene primer amplification yielded estimated nucleated cell counts. Assay used: immunoSEQ multiplex PCR; TCRdb lists only in-frame clones, some missing. V and J calls and clone size are given by that table; D and trimming were obtained from the DNA. The sample consists of about 39,000 clones, around 87% of them appearing once. This CDR3 region has 13 residues. Per the germline V gene, CDR1 is SGHVS and CDR2 is FQNEAQ. Trimming removed 3 bases at V and 6 bases at J, with 11 bases between. This sequence was found in a man aged 50-60 years with active or convalescent COVID-19. The sample consisted of peripheral blood. V usage is TRBV7-8 and J usage is TRBJ1-2, with D hard to call. The CDR3 here is CASSFGTGNGYTF. The CDR3, as DNA: TGTGCCAGCAGCTTCGGTACGGGAAATGGCTACACCTTC.